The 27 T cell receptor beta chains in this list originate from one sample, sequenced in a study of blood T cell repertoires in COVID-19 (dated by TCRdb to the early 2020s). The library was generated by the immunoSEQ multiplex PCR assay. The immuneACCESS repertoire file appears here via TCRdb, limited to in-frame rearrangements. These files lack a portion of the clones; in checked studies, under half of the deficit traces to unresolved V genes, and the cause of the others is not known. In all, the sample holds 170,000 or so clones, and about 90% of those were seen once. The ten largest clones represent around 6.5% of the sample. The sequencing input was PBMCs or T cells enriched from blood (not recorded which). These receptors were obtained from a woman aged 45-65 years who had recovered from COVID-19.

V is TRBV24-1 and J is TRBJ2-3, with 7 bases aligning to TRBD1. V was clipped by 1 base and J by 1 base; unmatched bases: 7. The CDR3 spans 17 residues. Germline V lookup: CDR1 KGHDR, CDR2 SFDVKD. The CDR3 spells CATSDFYRGTGTDTQYF. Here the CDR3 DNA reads TGTGCCACCAGTGATTTCTACAGGGGTACTGGCACAGATACGCAGTATTTT.

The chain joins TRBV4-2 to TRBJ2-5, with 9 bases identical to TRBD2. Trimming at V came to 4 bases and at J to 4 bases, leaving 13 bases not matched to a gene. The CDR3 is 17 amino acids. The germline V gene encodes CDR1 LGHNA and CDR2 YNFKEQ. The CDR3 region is CASSPYGAGGPGETQYF. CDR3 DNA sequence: TGTGCCAGCAGCCCATATGGGGCGGGAGGGCCGGGAGAGACCCAGTACTTC.

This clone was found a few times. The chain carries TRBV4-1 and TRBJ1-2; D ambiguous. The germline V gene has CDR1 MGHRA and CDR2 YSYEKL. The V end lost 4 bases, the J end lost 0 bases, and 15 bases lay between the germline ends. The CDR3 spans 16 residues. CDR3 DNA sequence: TGCGCCAGCAGCCGCGGGTACAGTGAGACTAACTATGGCTACACCTTC. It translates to CASSRGYSETNYGYTF.

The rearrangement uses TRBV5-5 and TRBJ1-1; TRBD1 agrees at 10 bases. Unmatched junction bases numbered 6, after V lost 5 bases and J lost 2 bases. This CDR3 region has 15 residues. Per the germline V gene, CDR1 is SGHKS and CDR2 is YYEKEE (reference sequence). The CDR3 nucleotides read TGTGCCAGCAGTAGGGACAGGGGCATTAACACTGAAGCTTTCTTT. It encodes CASSRDRGINTEAFF.

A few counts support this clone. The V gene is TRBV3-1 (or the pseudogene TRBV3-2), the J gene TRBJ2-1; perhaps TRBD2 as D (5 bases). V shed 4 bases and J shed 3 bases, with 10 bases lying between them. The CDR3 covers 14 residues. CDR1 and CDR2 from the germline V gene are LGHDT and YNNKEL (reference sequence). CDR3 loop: CASSLGENYNEQFF. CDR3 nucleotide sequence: TGTGCCAGCAGCCTCGGGGAGAACTACAATGAGCAGTTCTTC.

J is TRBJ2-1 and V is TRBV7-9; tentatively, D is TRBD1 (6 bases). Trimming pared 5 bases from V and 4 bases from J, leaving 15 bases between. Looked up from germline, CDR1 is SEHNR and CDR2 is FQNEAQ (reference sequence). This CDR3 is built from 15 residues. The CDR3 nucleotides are TGTGCCAGCAGCCCTCGAGGGGGTGCGTACAATGAGCAGTTCTTC. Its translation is CASSPRGGAYNEQFF.

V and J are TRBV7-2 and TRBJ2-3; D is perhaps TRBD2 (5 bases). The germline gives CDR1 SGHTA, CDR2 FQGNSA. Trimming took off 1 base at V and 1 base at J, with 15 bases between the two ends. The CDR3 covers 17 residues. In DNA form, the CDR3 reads TGTGCCAGCAGCTTAGATTCCCGAGGGCGAGGCACAGATACGCAGTATTTT. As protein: CASSLDSRGRGTDTQYF.

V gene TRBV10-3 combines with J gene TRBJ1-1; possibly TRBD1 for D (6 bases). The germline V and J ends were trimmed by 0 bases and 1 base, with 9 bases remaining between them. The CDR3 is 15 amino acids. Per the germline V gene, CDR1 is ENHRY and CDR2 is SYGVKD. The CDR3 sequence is CAISESRGGNTEAFF. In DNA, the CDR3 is TGTGCCATCAGTGAGTCCAGGGGCGGGAACACTGAAGCTTTCTTT.

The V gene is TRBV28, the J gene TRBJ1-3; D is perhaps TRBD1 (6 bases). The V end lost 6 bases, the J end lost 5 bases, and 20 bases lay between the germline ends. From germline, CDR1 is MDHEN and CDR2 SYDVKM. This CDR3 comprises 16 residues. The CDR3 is CASRPQAGGVRNTIYF. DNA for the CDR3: TGTGCCAGCAGGCCTCAGGCTGGGGGCGTAAGAAACACCATATATTTT.

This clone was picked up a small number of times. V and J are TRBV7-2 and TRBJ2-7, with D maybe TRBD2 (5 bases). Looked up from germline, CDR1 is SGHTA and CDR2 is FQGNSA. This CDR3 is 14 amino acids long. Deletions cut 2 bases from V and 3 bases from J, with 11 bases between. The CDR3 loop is CASSLRRAYYEQYF. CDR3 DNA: TGTGCCAGCAGCTTACGGCGGGCCTACTACGAGCAGTACTTC.

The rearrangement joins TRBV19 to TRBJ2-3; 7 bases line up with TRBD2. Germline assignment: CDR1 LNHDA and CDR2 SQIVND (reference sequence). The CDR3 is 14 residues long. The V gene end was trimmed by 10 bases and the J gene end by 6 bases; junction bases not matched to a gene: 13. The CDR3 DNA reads TGTGCCACCCAACCCAGCGGGGCTGGTGATACGCAGTATTTT. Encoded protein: CATQPSGAGDTQYF.

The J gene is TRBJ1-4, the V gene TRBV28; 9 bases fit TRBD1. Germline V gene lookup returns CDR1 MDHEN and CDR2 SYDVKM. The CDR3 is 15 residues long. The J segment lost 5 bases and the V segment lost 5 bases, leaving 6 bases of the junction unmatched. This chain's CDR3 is CASSLSGQGNEKLFF. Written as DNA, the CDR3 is TGTGCCAGCAGTCTTTCAGGACAGGGGAATGAAAAACTGTTTTTT. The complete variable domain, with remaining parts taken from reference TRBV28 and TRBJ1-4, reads DVKVTQSSRYLVKRTGEKVFLECVQDMDHENMFWYRQDPGLGLRLIYFSYDVKMKEKGDIPEGYSVSREKKERFSLILESASTNQTSMYLCASSLSGQGNEKLFFGSGTQLSVL.

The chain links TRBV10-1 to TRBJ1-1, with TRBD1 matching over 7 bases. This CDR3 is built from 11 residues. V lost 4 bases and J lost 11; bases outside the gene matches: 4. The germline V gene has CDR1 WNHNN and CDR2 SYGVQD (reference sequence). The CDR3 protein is CASSGRGQAFF. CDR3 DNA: TGCGCCAGCAGTGGAAGGGGGCAGGCTTTCTTT.

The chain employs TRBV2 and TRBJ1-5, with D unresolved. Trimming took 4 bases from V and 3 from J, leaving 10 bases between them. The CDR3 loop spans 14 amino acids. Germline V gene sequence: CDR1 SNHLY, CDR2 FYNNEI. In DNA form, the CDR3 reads TGTGCCAGCAGTGGCGGCCGCCTCAATCAGCCCCAGCATTTT. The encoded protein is CASSGGRLNQPQHF.

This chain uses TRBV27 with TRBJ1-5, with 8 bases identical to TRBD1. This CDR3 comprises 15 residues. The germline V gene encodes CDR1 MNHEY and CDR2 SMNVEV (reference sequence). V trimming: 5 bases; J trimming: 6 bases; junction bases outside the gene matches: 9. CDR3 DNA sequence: TGTGCCAGCAGTCTGACGGCCAGGGGGCTTCAGCCCCAGCATTTT. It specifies CASSLTARGLQPQHF.

This chain's CDR3 is CATSAPGASGGVENEQFF. In DNA, the CDR3 is TGTGCCACCAGTGCCCCAGGGGCGAGCGGAGGTGTCGAAAATGAGCAGTTCTTC. The J gene is TRBJ2-1, the V gene TRBV24-1; D possibly corresponds to TRBD1 (6 bases). Looked up from germline, CDR1 is KGHDR and CDR2 is SFDVKD. This CDR3 comprises 18 residues. The germline V and J ends were trimmed by 5 bases and 7 bases, with 26 bases remaining between them.

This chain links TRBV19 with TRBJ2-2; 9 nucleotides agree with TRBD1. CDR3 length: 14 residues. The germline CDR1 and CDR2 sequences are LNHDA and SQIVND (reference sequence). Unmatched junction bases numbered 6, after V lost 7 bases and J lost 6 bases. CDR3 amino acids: CASIPGQGPGELFF. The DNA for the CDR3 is TGTGCCAGTATCCCGGGACAGGGACCCGGGGAGCTGTTTTTT.

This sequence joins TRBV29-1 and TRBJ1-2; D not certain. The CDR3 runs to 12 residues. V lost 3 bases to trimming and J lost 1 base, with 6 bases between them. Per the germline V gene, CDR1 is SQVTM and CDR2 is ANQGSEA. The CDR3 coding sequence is TGCAGCGTTGACGAGTATAACTATGGCTACACCTTC. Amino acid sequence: CSVDEYNYGYTF.

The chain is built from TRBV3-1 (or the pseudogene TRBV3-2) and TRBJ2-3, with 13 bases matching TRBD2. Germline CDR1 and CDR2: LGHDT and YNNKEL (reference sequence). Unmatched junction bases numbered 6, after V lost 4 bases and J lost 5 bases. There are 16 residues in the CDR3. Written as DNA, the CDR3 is TGTGCCAGCAGCCTCGGGACTAGCGGGATAAAAGATACGCAGTATTTT. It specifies CASSLGTSGIKDTQYF.

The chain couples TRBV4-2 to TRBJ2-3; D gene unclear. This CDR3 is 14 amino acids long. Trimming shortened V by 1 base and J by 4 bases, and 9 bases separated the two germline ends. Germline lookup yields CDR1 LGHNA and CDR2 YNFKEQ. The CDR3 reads CASSQGGTPDTQYF. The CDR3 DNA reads TGTGCCAGCAGCCAAGGAGGAACCCCAGATACGCAGTATTTT.

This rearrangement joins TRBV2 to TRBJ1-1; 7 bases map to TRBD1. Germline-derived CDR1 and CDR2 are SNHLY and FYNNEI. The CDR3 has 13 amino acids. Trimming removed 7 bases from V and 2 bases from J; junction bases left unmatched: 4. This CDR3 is CASTRGRNTEAFF. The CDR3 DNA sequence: TGTGCCAGCACCAGGGGGAGAAACACTGAAGCTTTCTTT.

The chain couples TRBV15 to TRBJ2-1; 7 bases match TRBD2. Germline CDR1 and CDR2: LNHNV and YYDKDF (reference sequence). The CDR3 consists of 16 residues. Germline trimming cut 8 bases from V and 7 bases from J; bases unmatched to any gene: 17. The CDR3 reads CATSGGMGEGRNEQFF. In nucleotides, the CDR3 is TGTGCCACCTCCGGTGGTATGGGGGAGGGCCGGAATGAGCAGTTCTTC.

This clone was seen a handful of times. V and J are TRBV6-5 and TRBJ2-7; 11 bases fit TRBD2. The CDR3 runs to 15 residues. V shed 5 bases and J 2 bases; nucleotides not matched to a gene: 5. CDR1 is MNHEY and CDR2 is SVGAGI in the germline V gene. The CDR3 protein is CASSPGTSGTYEQYF. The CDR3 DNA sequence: TGTGCCAGCAGTCCGGGGACTAGCGGAACCTACGAGCAGTACTTC.

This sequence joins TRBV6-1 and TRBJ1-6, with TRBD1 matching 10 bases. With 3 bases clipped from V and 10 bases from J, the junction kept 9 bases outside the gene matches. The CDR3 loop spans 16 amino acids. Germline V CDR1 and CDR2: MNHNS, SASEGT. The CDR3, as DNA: TGTGCCAGCAGTGATGCGGCGACAGGGGGCGAATCACCCCTCCACTTT. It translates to CASSDAATGGESPLHF.

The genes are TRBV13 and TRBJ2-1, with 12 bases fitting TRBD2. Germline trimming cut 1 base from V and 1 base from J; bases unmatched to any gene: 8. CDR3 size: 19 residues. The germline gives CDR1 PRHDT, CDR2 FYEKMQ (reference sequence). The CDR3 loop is CASSLVELAGGRSYNEQFF. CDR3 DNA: TGTGCCAGCAGCTTAGTGGAGCTAGCGGGAGGGAGGTCCTACAATGAGCAGTTCTTC.

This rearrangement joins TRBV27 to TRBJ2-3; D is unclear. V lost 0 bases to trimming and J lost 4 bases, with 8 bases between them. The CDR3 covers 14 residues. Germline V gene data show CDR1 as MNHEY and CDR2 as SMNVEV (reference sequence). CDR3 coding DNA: TGTGCCAGCAGTTTATCGCACGCAGCAGATACGCAGTATTTT. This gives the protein CASSLSHAADTQYF.

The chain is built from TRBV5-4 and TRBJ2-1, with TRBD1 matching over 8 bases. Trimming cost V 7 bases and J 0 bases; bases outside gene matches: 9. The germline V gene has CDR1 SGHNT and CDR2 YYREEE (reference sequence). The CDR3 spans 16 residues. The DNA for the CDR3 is TGTGCCAGCCACCCGCCTCAGGGGGCCTCCTACAATGAGCAGTTCTTC. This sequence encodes CASHPPQGASYNEQFF. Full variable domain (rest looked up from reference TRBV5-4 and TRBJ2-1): ETGVTQSPTHLIKTRGQQVTLRCSSQSGHNTVSWYQQALGQGPQFIFQYYREEENGRGNFPPRFSGLQFPNYSSELNVNALELDDSALYLCASHPPQGASYNEQFFGPGTRLTVL.